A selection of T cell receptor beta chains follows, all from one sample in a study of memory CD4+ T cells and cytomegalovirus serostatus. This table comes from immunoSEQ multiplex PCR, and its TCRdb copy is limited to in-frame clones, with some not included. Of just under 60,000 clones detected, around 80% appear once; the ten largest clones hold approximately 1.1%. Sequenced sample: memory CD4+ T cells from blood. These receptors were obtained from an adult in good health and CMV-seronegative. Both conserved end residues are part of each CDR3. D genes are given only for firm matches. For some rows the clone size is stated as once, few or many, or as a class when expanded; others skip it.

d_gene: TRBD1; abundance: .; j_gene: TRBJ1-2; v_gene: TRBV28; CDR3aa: CASTGTGSNYGYTF; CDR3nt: TGTGCCAGCACCGGGACAGGATCAAACTATGGCTACACCTTC
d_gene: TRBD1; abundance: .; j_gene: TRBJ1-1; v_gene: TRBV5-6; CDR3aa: CASSLTGVWDTEAFF; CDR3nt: TGTGCCAGCAGCTTGACAGGGGTTTGGGACACTGAAGCTTTCTTT
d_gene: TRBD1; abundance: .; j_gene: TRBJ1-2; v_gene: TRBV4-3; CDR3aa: CASSQDMGQNYGYTF; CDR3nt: TGCGCCAGCAGCCAAGATATGGGACAGAACTATGGCTACACCTTC
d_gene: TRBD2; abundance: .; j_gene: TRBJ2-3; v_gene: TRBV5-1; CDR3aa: CASSLGTSGSADTQYF; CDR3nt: TGCGCCAGCAGCCTAGGTACTAGCGGGAGCGCAGATACGCAGTATTTT
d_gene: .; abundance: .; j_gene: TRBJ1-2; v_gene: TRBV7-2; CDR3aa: CASSPTRQMNGYTF; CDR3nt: TGTGCCAGCAGCCCGACGAGACAGATGAACGGCTACACCTTC
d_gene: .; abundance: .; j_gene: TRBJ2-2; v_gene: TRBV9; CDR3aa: CASSPGGRQFANTGELFF; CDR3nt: TGTGCCAGCAGCCCCGGGGGGCGGCAGTTTGCGAACACCGGGGAGCTGTTTTTT
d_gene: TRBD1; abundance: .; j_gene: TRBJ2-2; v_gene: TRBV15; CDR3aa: CATSRGRTGLTGELFF; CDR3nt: TGTGCCACCAGCAGAGGTCGGACAGGGTTAACCGGGGAGCTGTTTTTT
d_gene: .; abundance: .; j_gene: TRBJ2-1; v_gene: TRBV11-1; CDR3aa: CASSSLPLDNEQFF; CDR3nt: TGTGCCAGCAGCTCCCTTCCACTAGACAATGAGCAGTTCTTC
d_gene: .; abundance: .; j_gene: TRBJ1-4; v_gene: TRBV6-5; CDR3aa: CASRLDSRDEKLFF; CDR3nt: TGTGCCAGCAGACTAGACAGCCGAGATGAAAAACTGTTTTTT
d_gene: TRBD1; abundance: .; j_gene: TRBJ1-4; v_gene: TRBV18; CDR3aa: CASSPTGLTEKLFF; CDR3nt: TGTGCCAGCTCACCGACAGGGTTGACTGAAAAACTGTTTTTT
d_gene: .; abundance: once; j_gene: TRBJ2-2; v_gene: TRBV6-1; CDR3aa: CASSEMTVSTGELFF; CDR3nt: TGTGCCAGCAGTGAGATGACAGTGAGCACCGGGGAGCTGTTTTTT
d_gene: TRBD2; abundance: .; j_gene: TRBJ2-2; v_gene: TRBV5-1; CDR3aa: CASSSGLAGPGELFF; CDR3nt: TGCGCCAGCAGCTCGGGACTAGCGGGTCCCGGGGAGCTGTTTTTT
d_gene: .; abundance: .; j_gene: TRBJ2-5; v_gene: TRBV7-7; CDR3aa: CASSLGRVWQETQYF; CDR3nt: TGTGCTAGCAGCTTAGGCAGGGTCTGGCAAGAGACCCAGTACTTC
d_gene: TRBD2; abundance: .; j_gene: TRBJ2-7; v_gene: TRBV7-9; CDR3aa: CASSLGVGGRSYEQYF; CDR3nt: TGTGCCAGCAGCTTAGGGGTCGGCGGGAGGTCCTACGAGCAGTACTTC
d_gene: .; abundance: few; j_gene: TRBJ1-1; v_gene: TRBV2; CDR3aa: CASSERQKAFF; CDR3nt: TGTGCCAGCAGCGAGCGACAGAAGGCTTTCTTT
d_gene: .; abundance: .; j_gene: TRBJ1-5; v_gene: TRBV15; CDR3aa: CATSRFPGGLGRNSNQPQHF; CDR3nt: TGTGCCACCAGCAGATTTCCGGGGGGACTCGGACGTAATAGCAATCAGCCCCAGCATTTT
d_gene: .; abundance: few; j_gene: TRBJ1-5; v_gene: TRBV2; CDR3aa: CASRAFVENQPQHF; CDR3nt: TGTGCCAGTCGCGCCTTCGTTGAGAATCAGCCCCAGCATTTT
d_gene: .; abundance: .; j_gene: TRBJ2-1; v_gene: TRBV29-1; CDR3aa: CSVESGAGEQFF; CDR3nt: TGCAGCGTTGAGTCGGGGGCCGGTGAGCAGTTCTTC
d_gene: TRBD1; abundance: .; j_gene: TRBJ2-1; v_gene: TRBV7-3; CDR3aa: CASSLSRTGFGEQFF; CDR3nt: TGTGCCAGCAGCTTAAGTAGGACAGGGTTCGGTGAGCAGTTCTTC
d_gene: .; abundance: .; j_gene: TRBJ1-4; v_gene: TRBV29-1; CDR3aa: CSVEGINEKLFF; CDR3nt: TGCAGCGTGGAAGGAATCAATGAAAAACTGTTTTTT
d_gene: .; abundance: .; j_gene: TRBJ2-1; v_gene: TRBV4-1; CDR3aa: CASSRGEPDRPEQFF; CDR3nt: TGCGCCAGCAGCCGAGGCGAACCCGACAGACCTGAGCAGTTCTTC
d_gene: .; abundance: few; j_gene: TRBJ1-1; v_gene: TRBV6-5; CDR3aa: CASNGLRTTRKAFF; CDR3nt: TGTGCCAGCAATGGACTCAGAACGACGAGAAAAGCTTTCTTT
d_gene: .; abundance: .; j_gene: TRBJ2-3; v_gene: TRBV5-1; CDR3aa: CASSNSGGTDTQYF; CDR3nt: TGCGCCAGCAGCAACTCCGGGGGCACAGATACGCAGTATTTT
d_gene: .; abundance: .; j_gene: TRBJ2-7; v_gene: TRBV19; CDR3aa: CASSYRRYYEQYF; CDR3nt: TGTGCCAGTAGTTACAGGAGATACTACGAGCAGTACTTC
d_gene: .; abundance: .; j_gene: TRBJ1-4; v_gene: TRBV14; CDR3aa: CASSPRATNEKLFF; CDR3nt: TGTGCCAGCAGCCCGAGAGCAACTAATGAAAAACTGTTTTTT
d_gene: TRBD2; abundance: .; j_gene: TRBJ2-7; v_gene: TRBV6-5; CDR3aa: CASRGLAGAYEQYF; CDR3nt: TGTGCCAGCAGGGGACTAGCGGGAGCCTACGAGCAGTACTTC
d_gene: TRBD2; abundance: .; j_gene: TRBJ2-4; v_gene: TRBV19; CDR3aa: CASSTSGLAKNIQYF; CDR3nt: TGTGCCAGTAGTACTAGCGGGTTAGCCAAAAACATTCAGTACTTC
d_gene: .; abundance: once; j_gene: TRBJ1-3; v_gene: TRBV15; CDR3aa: CATSGEAGNTIYF; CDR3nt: TGTGCCACCAGCGGAGAAGCCGGAAACACCATATATTTT
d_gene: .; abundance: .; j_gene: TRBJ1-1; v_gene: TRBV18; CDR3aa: CASSPVSGIGTEAFF; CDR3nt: TGTGCCAGCTCACCGGTTTCGGGGATCGGGACTGAAGCTTTCTTT
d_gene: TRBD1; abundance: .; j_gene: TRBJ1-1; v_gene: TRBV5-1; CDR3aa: CASSFVQGARTEAFF; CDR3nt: TGCGCCAGCAGCTTCGTACAGGGGGCGCGGACTGAAGCTTTCTTT
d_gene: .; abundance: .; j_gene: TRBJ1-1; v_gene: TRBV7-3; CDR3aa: CASSPGGRNTEAFF; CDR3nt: TGTGCCAGCAGCCCGGGAGGAAGGAACACTGAAGCTTTCTTT
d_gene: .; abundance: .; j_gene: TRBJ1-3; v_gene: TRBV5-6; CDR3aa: CASSPSGGSSGNTIYF; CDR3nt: TGTGCCAGCAGTCCAAGCGGGGGGAGCTCTGGAAACACCATATATTTT
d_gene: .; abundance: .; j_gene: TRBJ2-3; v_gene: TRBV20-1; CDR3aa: CSANRVDTQYF; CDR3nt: TGCAGTGCTAACAGGGTAGATACGCAGTATTTT
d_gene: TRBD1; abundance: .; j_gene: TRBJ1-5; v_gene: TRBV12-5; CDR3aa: CASGLMVLGTGPYSNQPQHF; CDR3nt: TGTGCTAGTGGTCTGATGGTCCTCGGGACAGGGCCTTATAGCAATCAGCCCCAGCATTTT
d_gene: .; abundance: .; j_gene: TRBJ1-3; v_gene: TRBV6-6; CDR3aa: CASKAGLSGNTIYF; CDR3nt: TGTGCCAGCAAGGCAGGGCTCTCTGGAAACACCATATATTTT
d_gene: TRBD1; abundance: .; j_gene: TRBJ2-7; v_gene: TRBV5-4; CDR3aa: CASSSQRQGVVLEQYF; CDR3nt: TGTGCCAGCAGCTCCCAGAGACAGGGGGTCGTGCTGGAGCAGTACTTC
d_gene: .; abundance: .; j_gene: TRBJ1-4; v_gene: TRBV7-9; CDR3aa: CASSFQGLRRAGEKLFF; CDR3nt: TGTGCCAGCAGCTTCCAAGGTCTTCGGAGGGCTGGCGAAAAACTGTTTTTT
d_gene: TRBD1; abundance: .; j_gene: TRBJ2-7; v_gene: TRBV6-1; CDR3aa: CASSAAPGQGNEQYF; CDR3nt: TGTGCCAGCAGTGCAGCGCCGGGACAGGGTAACGAGCAGTACTTC
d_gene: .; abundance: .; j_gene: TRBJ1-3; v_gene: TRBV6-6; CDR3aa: CASSSTLATGGNTIYF; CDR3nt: TGTGCCAGCAGTTCGACACTGGCTACTGGTGGAAACACCATATATTTT
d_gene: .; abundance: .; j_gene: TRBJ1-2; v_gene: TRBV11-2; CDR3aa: CASSLDIVGGSAGYTF; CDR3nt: TGTGCCAGCAGCTTAGATATAGTAGGAGGATCGGCTGGCTACACCTTC
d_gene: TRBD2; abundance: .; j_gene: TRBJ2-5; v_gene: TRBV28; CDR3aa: CASSGSGSPETQYF; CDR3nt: TGTGCCAGCAGTGGTAGCGGGAGCCCGGAGACCCAGTACTTC
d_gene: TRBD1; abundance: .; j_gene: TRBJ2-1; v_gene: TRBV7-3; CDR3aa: CASSQTGGPRFF; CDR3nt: TGTGCCAGCAGCCAGACAGGGGGGCCAAGGTTCTTC
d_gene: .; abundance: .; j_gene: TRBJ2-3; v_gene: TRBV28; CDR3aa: CASSPGGAGTDTQYF; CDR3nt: TGTGCCAGCAGTCCAGGGGGGGCTGGCACAGATACGCAGTATTTT
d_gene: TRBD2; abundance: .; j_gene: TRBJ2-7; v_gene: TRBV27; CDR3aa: CASSPLRASGRTYEQYF; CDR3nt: TGTGCCAGCAGTCCCCTTCGGGCTAGCGGGAGAACGTACGAGCAGTACTTC
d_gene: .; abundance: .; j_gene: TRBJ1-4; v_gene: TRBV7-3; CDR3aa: CASSSKGGEKLFF; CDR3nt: TGTGCCAGCAGCTCAAAGGGGGGCGAAAAACTGTTTTTT
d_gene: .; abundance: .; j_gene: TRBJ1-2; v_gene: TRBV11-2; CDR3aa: CASSLGEGLGGYTF; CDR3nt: TGTGCCAGCAGCTTAGGGGAGGGACTCGGGGGCTACACCTTC
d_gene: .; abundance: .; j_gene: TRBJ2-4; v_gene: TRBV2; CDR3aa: CASIRRSGTAKNIQYF; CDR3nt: TGTGCCAGCATTAGAAGGTCTGGGACAGCCAAAAACATTCAGTACTTC
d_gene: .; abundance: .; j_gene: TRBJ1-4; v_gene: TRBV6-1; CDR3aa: CASSDQRGTTNEKLFF; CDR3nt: TGTGCCAGCAGTGACCAGCGAGGTACAACTAATGAAAAACTGTTTTTT
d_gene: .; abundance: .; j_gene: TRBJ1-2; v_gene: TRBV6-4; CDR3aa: CASSDGGPYGYTF; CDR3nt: TGTGCCAGCAGTGACGGAGGTCCCTATGGCTACACCTTC
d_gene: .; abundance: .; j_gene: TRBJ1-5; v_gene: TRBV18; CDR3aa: CASSPGSDQPQHF; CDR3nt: TGTGCCAGCTCACCAGGGTCGGATCAGCCCCAGCATTTT
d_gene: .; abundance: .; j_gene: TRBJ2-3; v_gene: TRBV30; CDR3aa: CAWSVLVADTQYF; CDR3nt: TGTGCCTGGAGTGTACTAGTAGCAGATACGCAGTATTTT
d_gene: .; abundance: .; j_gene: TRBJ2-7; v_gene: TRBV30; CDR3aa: CAWSPDYEQYF; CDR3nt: TGTGCCTGGAGTCCAGACTACGAGCAGTACTTC
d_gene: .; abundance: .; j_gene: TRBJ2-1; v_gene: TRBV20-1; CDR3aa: CSARDLAEQFF; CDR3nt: TGCAGTGCTAGAGATCTAGCGGAGCAGTTCTTC